This T cell receptor beta chain originates from a study of cytomegalovirus exposure and HLA in healthy donors. This clone was observed a single time. The antigen is unknown. PCR employed 60 Vbeta and 13 Jbeta primers. Assay used: immunoSEQ multiplex PCR; TCRdb lists only in-frame clones, some missing. This sample carries about 160,000 clones, about 80% of them seen once, and the ten largest clones take around 0.96%. This CDR3 spans 18 amino acids. The ends lost 1 base at V and 0 bases at J; junction bases unmatched: 12. CDR1 is SGHRS and CDR2 is YFSETQ in the germline V gene. Broader study findings: Highly shared sequence variants in one cluster were likely a sequencing artifact.

The J gene is TRBJ1-1, the V gene TRBV5-1, with 7 nucleotides matching TRBD1. The TCR was taken from a woman aged 45-65 years in good health and CMV-seropositive. The sequenced sample was PBMCs. CDR3 DNA: TGCGCCAGCAGCTTGTCCCCCAACAGGGGTGTCATGAACACTGAAGCTTTCTTT. Amino acids: CASSLSPNRGVMNTEAFF.